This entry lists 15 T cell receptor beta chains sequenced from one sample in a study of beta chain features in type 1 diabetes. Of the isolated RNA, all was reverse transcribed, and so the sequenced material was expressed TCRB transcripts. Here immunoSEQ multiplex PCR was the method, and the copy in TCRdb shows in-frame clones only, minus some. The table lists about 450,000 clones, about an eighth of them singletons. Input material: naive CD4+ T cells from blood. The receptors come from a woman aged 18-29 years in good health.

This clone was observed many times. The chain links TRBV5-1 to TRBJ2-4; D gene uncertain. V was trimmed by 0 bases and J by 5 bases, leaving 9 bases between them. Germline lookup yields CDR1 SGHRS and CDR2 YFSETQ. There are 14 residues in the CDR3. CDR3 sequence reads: CASSLGPAENIQYF. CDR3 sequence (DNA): TGCGCCAGCAGCTTGGGACCCGCCGAAAACATTCAGTACTTC.

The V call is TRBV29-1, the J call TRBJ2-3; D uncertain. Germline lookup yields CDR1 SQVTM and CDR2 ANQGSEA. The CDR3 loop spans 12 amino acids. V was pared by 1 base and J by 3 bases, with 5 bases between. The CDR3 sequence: CSVEAVTDTQYF. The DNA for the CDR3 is TGCAGCGTTGAAGCGGTAACAGATACGCAGTATTTT.

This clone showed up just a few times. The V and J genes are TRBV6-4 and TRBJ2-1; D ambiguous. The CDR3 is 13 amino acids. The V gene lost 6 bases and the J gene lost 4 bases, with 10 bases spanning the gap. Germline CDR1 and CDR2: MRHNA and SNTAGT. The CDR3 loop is CASSRGRYNEQFF. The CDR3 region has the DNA TGTGCCAGCAGCCGAGGCCGTTACAATGAGCAGTTCTTC.

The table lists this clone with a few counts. CDR3 region: CASSPGRTDTQYF. The CDR3 DNA reads as TGTGCCAGCTCACCAGGCCGGACAGATACGCAGTATTTT. The chain recombines TRBV18 with TRBJ2-3; D is unclear. Germline CDR1 is KGHSH and CDR2 is LQKENI. CDR3 length: 13 amino acids. V was clipped by 2 bases and J by 3 bases, with 6 bases between them.

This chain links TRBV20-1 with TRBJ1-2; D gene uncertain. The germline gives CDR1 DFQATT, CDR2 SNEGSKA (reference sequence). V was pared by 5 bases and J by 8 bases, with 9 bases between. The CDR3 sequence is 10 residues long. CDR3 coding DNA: TGCAGTGCTCATGGGGTCGGCTACACCTTC. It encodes CSAHGVGYTF.

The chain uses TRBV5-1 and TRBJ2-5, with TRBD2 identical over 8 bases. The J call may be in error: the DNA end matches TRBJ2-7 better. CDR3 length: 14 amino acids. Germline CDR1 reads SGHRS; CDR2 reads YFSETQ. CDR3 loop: CASSLSREAYEQYF. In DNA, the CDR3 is TGCGCCAGCAGCTTGTCGCGGGAGGCCTACGAGCAGTACTTC.

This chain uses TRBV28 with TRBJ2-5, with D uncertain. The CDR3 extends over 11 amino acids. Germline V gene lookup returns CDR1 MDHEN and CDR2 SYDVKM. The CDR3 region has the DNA TGTGGGTGCTCGTTATTGGAGACCCAGTACTTC. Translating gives CGCSLLETQYF.

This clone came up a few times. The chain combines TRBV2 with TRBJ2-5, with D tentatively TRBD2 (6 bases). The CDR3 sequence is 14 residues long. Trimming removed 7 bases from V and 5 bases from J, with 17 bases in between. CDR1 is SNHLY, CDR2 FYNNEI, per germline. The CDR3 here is CASTRLVGGETQYF. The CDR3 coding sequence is TGTGCCAGCACCCGACTAGTAGGAGGGGAGACCCAGTACTTC.

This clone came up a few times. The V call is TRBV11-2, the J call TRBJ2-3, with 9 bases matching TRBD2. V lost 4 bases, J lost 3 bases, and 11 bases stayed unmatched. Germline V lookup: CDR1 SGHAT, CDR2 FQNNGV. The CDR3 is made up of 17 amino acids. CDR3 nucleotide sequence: TGTGCCAGCAGCTCCCCCGGGCGGGGGGGCAGGACAGATACGCAGTATTTT. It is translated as CASSSPGRGGRTDTQYF.

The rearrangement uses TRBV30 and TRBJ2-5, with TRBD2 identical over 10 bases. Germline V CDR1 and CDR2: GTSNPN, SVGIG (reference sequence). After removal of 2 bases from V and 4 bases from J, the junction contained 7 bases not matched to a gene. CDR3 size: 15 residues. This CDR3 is CAWSRRTSGRETQYF. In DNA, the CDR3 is TGTGCCTGGAGTCGCCGGACTAGCGGCCGAGAGACCCAGTACTTC. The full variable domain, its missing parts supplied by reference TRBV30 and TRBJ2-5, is SQTIHQWPATLVQPVGSPLSLECTVEGTSNPNLYWYRQAAGRGLQLLFYSVGIGQISSEVPQNLSASRPQDRQFILSSKKLLLSDSGFYLCAWSRRTSGRETQYFGPGTRLLVL.

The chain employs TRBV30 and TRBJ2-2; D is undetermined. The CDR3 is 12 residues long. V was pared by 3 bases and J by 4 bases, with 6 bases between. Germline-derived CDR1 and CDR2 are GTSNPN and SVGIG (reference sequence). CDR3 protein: CAWSPITGELFF. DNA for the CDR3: TGTGCCTGGAGCCCGATCACCGGGGAGCTGTTTTTT.

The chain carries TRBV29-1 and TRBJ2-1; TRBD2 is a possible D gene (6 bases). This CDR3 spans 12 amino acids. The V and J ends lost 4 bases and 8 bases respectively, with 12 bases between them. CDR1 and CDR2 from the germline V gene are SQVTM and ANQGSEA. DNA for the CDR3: TGCAGCGTTGGGGGGACTTCTGATGAGCAGTTCTTC. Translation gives CSVGGTSDEQFF.

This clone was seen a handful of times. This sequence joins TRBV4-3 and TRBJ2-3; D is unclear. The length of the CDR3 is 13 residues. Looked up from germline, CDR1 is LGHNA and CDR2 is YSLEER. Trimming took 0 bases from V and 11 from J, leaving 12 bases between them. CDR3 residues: CASSQEAPTVQYF. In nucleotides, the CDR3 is TGCGCCAGCAGCCAAGAGGCCCCCACCGTGCAGTATTTT.

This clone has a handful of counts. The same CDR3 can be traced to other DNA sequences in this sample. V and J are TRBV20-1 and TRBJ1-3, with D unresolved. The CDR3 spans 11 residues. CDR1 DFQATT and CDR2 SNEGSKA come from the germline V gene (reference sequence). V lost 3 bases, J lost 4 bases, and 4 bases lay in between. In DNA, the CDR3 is TGCAGTGCTAGTGGGGGAAACACCATATATTTT. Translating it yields CSASGGNTIYF.

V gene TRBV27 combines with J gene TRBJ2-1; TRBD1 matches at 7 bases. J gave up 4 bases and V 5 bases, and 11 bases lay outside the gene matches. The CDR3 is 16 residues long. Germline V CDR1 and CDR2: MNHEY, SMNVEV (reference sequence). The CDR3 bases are TGTGCCAGCAGTCCGACAGGGCAAGCCCCATACAATGAGCAGTTCTTC. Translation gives CASSPTGQAPYNEQFF.